This entry features one T cell receptor (beta chain) sequence. Its antigen is as yet unknown. One end of the junction does not line up with germline, which may come from a read error. The CDR3 is 14 residues long. Germline CDR1 reads MNHNS; CDR2 reads SASEGT. Sequencing was performed with immunoSEQ multiplex PCR; in TCRdb, only in-frame clones are kept and a portion is missing. The sample lists approximately 150,000 clones, roughly 92% occurring once. The record originates from a study of T cell responses to AZD1222 COVID-19 vaccine. The study, taken as a whole, reports: Only after the peak T cell response were repertoires sampled. With two AZD1222 doses given, Spike-specific TCR breadth and depth both rose. Reports indicate that nearly half of spike-specific TCRs are directed at unmutated variant regions. Clonal diversity may have been underestimated, and the donors were mostly white British, with more females than males.

The material sequenced was peripheral blood, taken on day 0 of AZD1222 vaccination. The source of this sequence is an adult in good health. The rearrangement joins TRBV6-1 to TRBJ2-4; no definite D call. The CDR3 sequence: CASSEEVHKYIQYF. CDR3 DNA sequence: TGTGCCAGCAGTGAAGAAGTCCACAAATACATTCAGTACTTC.